Sequencing of this T cell receptor (beta chain) was carried out in a study of CD4 T cells in relation to SARS-CoV-2 and coronaviruses. At the level of the study: TCR beta CDR3s were sequenced after approximately nine-day antigen culture of PBMCs.

The V and J ends lost 7 bases and 4 bases respectively, with 17 bases between them. Germline CDR1 and CDR2: MNHEY and SVGAGI. The CDR3 has 14 residues. About this clone: No antigen is known for it.

Measured with immunoSEQ multiplex PCR; TCRdb has only the in-frame clones, and not every one. Found here are about 26,000 clones, under 80% of them singletons; the top ten hold 10%. Regarding the study as a whole: Roughly 69% of donors had memory CD4+ clonotypes crossrecognizing SARS-CoV-2 and common cold coronavirus spike. This crossreactivity analysis covered spike protein alone, no other viral proteins.

Before the COVID-19 pandemic, during about 2010-2018, CD4+ T cells were taken from unexposed donors. Isolation of CD4+ T cells took place after about 9 days in culture. The V call is TRBV6-5, the J call TRBJ2-7, with no clear D. The sequenced sample was CD4+ T cells from PBMCs, cultured in vitro. This receptor was identified in a human donor in good health. The CDR3 loop is CASKQTVTAYEQYF. As DNA, the CDR3 is TGTGCCAGCAAGCAAACAGTGACCGCTTACGAGCAGTACTTC.